The clone carrying this TCR beta chain has a handful of counts. Germline loops: CDR1 SGHTA, CDR2 FQGNSA. V trimming: 5 bases; J trimming: 2 bases; junction bases outside the gene matches: 2. The length of the CDR3 is 14 residues. The data derive from a study of blood T cell repertoires in COVID-19. The assay was immunoSEQ multiplex PCR, and TCRdb's table has in-frame clones only and misses some. The sample lists roughly 45,000 clones; 75% to 90% were seen once. The specimen sequenced was peripheral blood. This TCR was recovered from a man aged 60-69 years with active COVID-19. The V gene is TRBV7-2, the J gene TRBJ1-5; 8 bases line up with TRBD1. In nucleotides, the CDR3 is TGTGCCAGCAGCCCGGACAGGGGCAATCAGCCCCAGCATTTT. Its translation: CASSPDRGNQPQHF.